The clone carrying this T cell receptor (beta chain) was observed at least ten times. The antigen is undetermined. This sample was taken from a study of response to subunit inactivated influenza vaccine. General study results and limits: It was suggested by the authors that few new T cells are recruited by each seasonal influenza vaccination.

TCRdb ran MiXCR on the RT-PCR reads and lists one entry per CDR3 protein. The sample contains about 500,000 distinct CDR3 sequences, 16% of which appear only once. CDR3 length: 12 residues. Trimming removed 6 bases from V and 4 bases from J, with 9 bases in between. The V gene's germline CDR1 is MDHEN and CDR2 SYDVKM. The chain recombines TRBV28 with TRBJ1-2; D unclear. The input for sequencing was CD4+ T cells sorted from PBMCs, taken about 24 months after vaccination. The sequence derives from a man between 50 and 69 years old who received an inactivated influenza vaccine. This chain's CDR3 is CASRKTRYGYTF. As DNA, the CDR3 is TGTGCCAGCAGAAAAACCCGCTATGGCTACACCTTC.